What follows is one TCR beta chain and its context. Its specificity is unknown. For TCR beta, libraries came from quantitative 5'-RACE with molecular barcodes. TCRdb analysed the 5' RACE reads with MiXCR anew, one entry per CDR3 protein. The sample has around 540,000 distinct CDR3 sequences; approximately 11% are singletons. This record comes from a study of CD8 T cells in ankylosing spondylitis. Per the germline V gene, CDR1 is LGHDT and CDR2 is YNNKEL (reference sequence). The CDR3 has 17 residues. The germline V and J ends were trimmed by 4 bases and 3 bases, with 22 bases remaining between them. Study results and caveats: A TCR beta motif of 8 or 9 highly homologous variants appeared characteristic of ankylosing spondylitis blood. Matched synovial fluid from ankylosing spondylitis patients was reported to be enriched for disease-linked clones. Disease-associated clones were CD8+ and fairly uncommon in peripheral blood.

The TCR was taken from a male donor with ankylosing spondylitis. The sample taken for sequencing was blood, either unsorted or a sorted T cell fraction (not recorded which). The chain recombines TRBV3-1 with TRBJ2-7; the D gene is possibly TRBD2 (5 bases). The CDR3 sequence is CASSPTFARGGSYEQYF. In DNA, the CDR3 is TGTGCCAGCAGCCCCACCTTCGCTCGTGGAGGAAGCTACGAGCAGTACTTC.